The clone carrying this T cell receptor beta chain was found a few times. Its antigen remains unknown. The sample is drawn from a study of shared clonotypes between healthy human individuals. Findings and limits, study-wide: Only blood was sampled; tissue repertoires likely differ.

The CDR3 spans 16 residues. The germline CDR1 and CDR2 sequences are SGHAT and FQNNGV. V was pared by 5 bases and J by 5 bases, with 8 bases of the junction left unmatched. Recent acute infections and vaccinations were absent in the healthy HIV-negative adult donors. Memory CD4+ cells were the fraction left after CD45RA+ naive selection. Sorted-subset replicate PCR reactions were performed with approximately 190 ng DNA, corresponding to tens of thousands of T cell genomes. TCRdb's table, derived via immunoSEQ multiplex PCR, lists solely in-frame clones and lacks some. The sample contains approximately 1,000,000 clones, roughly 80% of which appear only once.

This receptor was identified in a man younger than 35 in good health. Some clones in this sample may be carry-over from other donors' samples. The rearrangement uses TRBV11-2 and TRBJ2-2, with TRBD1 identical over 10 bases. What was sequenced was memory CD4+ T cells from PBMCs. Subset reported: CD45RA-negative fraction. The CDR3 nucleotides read TGTGCCAGCAGCGCCCGGACAGGGGGTTTTACCGGGGAGCTGTTTTTT. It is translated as CASSARTGGFTGELFF.